What follows is one T cell receptor beta chain and its context. One junction end does not reproduce the germline sequence, and a read error may be involved. Treatment in this sample: preoperative locoregional IRX-2 cytokine immunotherapy. Samples came from a phase Ib trial of preoperative locoregional IRX-2 cytokine immunotherapy. Libraries were prepared by immunoSEQ multiplex PCR; TCRdb keeps only in-frame clonotypes and omits some of them. The sample has about 13,000 clones, about nine tenths seen once. This record comes from a study of preoperative IRX-2 immunotherapy in early breast cancer. This sequence originates from a human donor with breast cancer. The sample was collected from a patient treated with IRX-2 immunotherapy.

The CDR3 nucleotides are TGTGCCAGCACCTTAGGGAGGGGAATAGGAAACACCATATATTTT. Residues: CASTLGRGIGNTIYF. This sequence joins TRBV7-2 and TRBJ1-3; maybe TRBD1 (5 bases). Germline V lookup: CDR1 SGHTA, CDR2 FQGNSA. The CDR3 has 15 residues.